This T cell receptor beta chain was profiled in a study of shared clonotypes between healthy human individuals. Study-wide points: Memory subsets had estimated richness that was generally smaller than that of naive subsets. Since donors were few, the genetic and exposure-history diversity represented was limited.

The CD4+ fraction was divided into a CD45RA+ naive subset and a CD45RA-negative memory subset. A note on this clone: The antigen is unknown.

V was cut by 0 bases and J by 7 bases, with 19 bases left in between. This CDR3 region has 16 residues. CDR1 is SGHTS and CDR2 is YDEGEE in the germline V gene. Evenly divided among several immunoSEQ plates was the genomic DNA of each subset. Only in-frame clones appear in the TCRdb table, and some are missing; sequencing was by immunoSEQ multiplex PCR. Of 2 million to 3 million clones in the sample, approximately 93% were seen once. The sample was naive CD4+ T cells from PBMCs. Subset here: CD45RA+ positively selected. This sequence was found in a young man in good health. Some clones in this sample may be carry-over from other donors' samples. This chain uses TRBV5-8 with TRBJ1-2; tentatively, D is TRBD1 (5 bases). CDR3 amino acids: CASSLVMFLQGRGYTF. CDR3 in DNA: TGTGCCAGCAGCTTGGTTATGTTTCTTCAGGGACGTGGCTACACCTTC.